This T cell receptor beta chain emerged from a study of blood T cells in healthy people across ages. Broader study findings: Researchers report that TCR beta diversity correlated strongly with naive T cell percentage. Roughly linearly, TCR beta diversity per million T cells fell as age increased. Both naive CD4+ cell counts and diversity were greater in long-lived donors than in aged donors.

The CDR3 totals 14 residues. CDR1 and CDR2 (germline): SSHAT, FNYEAQ (reference sequence). Between the trimmed V and J ends, which lost 8 bases and 1 base, there was a span of 11 bases. Note on this clonotype: Its antigen is unknown.

For the second PCR, which ran for roughly 7 to 11 cycles, a sample-barcoded 5' primer and a J-beta primer mix were used. Each TCR beta cDNA got a 12-nucleotide random molecular identifier. One entry per CDR3 protein results from TCRdb running MiXCR on the 5' RACE reads. The sample contains roughly 650,000 distinct CDR3 sequences, roughly 32% of which appear only once. Sequencing was performed on blood. The chain links TRBV7-7 to TRBJ2-2; D perhaps matches TRBD1 (6 bases). The TCR comes from a woman aged 80 or over in good health. The CDR3 DNA follows: TGTGCCAGCCGACAGGTGTGGAACACCGGGGAGCTGTTTTTT. Translation gives CASRQVWNTGELFF.